The sequence of this T cell receptor (beta chain) was determined in a study of blood T cell repertoires in COVID-19. About the study: Samples came from the United States, Italy and Spain, spanning acute and convalescent COVID-19. PBMCs, B-cell-depleted T cells, or T cells provided the cDNA or gDNA that made up the material.

Study processing details: Reference gene primer amplification gave estimated nucleated cell counts. The method was immunoSEQ multiplex PCR; TCRdb's version includes in-frame clones alone and lacks a portion of them. D and trimming come from the DNA, and the V and J calls and clone size come from that table. The profile shows over 200,000 clones, 65% to 85% of them singletons. The germline V gene has CDR1 MNHEY and CDR2 SMNVEV (reference sequence). J gave up 4 bases and V 7 bases, and 7 bases lay outside the gene matches. The CDR3 loop spans 15 amino acids. The sequencing input was peripheral blood. The chain joins TRBV27 to TRBJ2-3, with 11 bases identical to TRBD1. The TCR sequence derives from an elderly man with acute or convalescent COVID-19. The CDR3: CASTRRTGGSDTQYF. The CDR3 DNA reads TGTGCCAGCACCCGACGGACAGGGGGCTCAGATACGCAGTATTTT.